These T cell receptor beta chains were read from a single sample in a study of T cells in tumors after PD-1 blockade. Sequencing was performed with immunoSEQ multiplex PCR; in TCRdb, only in-frame clones are kept and a portion is missing. The sample carries around 49,000 clones, 81% recorded once. The sample was PBMCs, taken before anti-PD-1 treatment. The receptors here all came from a human donor with basal cell carcinoma. Both conserved end residues are part of each CDR3. D genes are given only for firm matches. The size field is filled for only some rows; it gives once, few, many or a size class.

>TRBV7-9|.|TRBJ2-7|.
TGTGCCAGCAGCTTAGCGTCCGTCGCGGGGGCCTTCTTCTACGAGCAGTACTTC
CASSLASVAGAFFYEQYF
>TRBV3-1/TRBV3-2|.|TRBJ2-3|TRBD2
TGTGCCAGCAGCCAGAATAGCGGGGGGGCCACTAGTACGCAGTATTTT
CASSQNSGGATSTQYF
>TRBV6-6|.|TRBJ2-5|.
TGTGCCAGCAGTCCCTCGGGTTCAAGGGTAGAGACCCAGTACTTC
CASSPSGSRVETQYF
>TRBV5-1|.|TRBJ2-1|.
TGCGCCAGCAACCCGGACGTTACCAATGAGCAGTTCTTC
CASNPDVTNEQFF
>TRBV6-5|.|TRBJ2-1|TRBD2
TGTGCCAGCAGTCAGGGACTAGCCCTAAACAATGAGCAGTTCTTC
CASSQGLALNNEQFF
>TRBV7-9|.|TRBJ2-7|TRBD2
TGTGCCAGCAGCCCGAAGACTAGCGGGGGTCGCGACGAGCAGTACTTC
CASSPKTSGGRDEQYF
>TRBV6-4|.|TRBJ1-2|TRBD1
TGTGCCAGCAGAGCCGGGACAGGGGACTATGGCTACACCTTC
CASRAGTGDYGYTF
>TRBV18|few|TRBJ1-2|.
TGTGCCAGCTCACCCCCCGGCCAAACCTATGGCTACACCTTC
CASSPPGQTYGYTF
>TRBV20-1|.|TRBJ2-7|.
TGCAGTGCTAGTCCCTCGGACCGGAAACTATACGAGCAGTACTTC
CSASPSDRKLYEQYF
>TRBV19|.|TRBJ1-2|.
TGTGCCAGTAGTATGGGGGGTATCTATGGCTACACCTTC
CASSMGGIYGYTF
>TRBV5-4|.|TRBJ1-6|.
TGTGCCAGCAGCCTCATACCCAATTCACCCCTCCACTTT
CASSLIPNSPLHF
>TRBV3-1/TRBV3-2|.|TRBJ2-7|.
TGTGCCAGCAGCCATCGACAGTTTTCCTACGAGCAGTACTTC
CASSHRQFSYEQYF
>TRBV30|.|TRBJ2-1|.
TGTGCCTGGAGTATGGGAGAGAATGAGCAGTTCTTC
CAWSMGENEQFF
>TRBV28|.|TRBJ2-7|.
TGTGCCAGCAGTTTATCGGCTTCCTACGAGCAGTACTTC
CASSLSASYEQYF
>TRBV3-1/TRBV3-2|once|TRBJ2-4|TRBD2
TGTGCCAGCAGCCGAGGACTAGCGGGGGGAATAGCCAAAAACATTCAGTACTTC
CASSRGLAGGIAKNIQYF
>TRBV6-2/TRBV6-3|.|TRBJ2-7|.
TGTGCCAGCAGTTACGACCTTGCGTACGAGCAGTACTTC
CASSYDLAYEQYF
>TRBV30|once|TRBJ2-2|.
TGTGCCTGGAGTGTGGGGAAGTCCTACACCGGGGAGCTGTTTTTT
CAWSVGKSYTGELFF
>TRBV7-9|once|TRBJ1-1|TRBD1
TGTGCCAGCAGCCCCCTATGGGGGACAGACTCCAACCTGGAAGCTTTCTTT
CASSPLWGTDSNLEAFF
>TRBV18|few|TRBJ1-2|.
TGTGCCAGCTCACCGGGACACCAGAACTATGGCTACACCTTC
CASSPGHQNYGYTF
>TRBV27|.|TRBJ2-3|.
TGTGCCAGCAGTTTCGACAAGAGCACAGATACGCAGTATTTT
CASSFDKSTDTQYF
>TRBV25-1|.|TRBJ1-1|.
TGTGCCAGCACTATGGGCATGAACACTGAAGCTTTCTTT
CASTMGMNTEAFF
>TRBV4-2|.|TRBJ2-7|TRBD2
TGTGCCAGCAGCCAAGATCTGGCGGGGGGGCCGAGCGAGCAGTACTTC
CASSQDLAGGPSEQYF
>TRBV5-5|.|TRBJ2-2|.
TGTGCCAGCAGCTCCGGGACGACGAACACCGGGGAGCTGTTTTTT
CASSSGTTNTGELFF
>TRBV7-2|few|TRBJ2-7|.
TGTGCCAGCAGCGCTATACAGGGACCGGGCGAGCAGTACTTC
CASSAIQGPGEQYF
>TRBV13|.|TRBJ2-1|TRBD2
TGTGCCAGCTCCTCGGGGGGTCGTGGATACAATGAGCAGTTCTTC
CASSSGGRGYNEQFF
>TRBV10-3|.|TRBJ1-1|.
TGTGCCATCAGGAGGGGGGGGTTGAACACTGAAGCTTTCTTT
CAIRRGGLNTEAFF
>TRBV5-6|few|TRBJ2-5|.
TGTGCCAGCAGCTTGGCCTTTTCGTGGGGCCGCCAAGAGACCCAGTACTTC
CASSLAFSWGRQETQYF
>TRBV9|.|TRBJ2-3|TRBD2
TGTGCCAGCAGCGTAGGGCGGGCTAGCGGGGGGTCGAGCACAGATACGCAGTATTTT
CASSVGRASGGSSTDTQYF
>TRBV5-4|.|TRBJ2-7|.
TGTGCCAGCAGCTTGGGGGCGGCGCAGGTCTACGAGCAGTACTTC
CASSLGAAQVYEQYF
>TRBV10-3|.|TRBJ1-2|TRBD1
TGTGCCATCAGTGAAGGGGGCACAGGGGCTAACTATGGCTACACCTTC
CAISEGGTGANYGYTF
>TRBV3-1/TRBV3-2|.|TRBJ1-2|.
TGTGCCAGCAGCCAAGAGGGGGGACTTAGCTATGGCTACACCTTC
CASSQEGGLSYGYTF
>TRBV20-1|.|TRBJ2-5|.
TGCAGTGCCGGGACCGAGACCCAGTACTTC
CSAGTETQYF
>TRBV7-9|.|TRBJ2-5|.
TGTGCCAGCAGCTTAGCGCCTAGTAGGGAGACCCAGTACTTC
CASSLAPSRETQYF
>TRBV19|.|TRBJ2-2|.
TGTGCCAGTAGTATAGTGCAGTTCACCGGGGAGCTGTTTTTT
CASSIVQFTGELFF
>TRBV5-1|.|TRBJ1-5|.
TGCGCCAGCAGCCCCGGCCTAAATAATCAGCCCCAGCATTTT
CASSPGLNNQPQHF
>TRBV10-3|.|TRBJ1-1|TRBD1
TGTGCCATCAGTGAAGAAACAGGGGTGAGACGGAACACTGAAGCTTTCTTT
CAISEETGVRRNTEAFF
>TRBV18|few|TRBJ1-6|.
TGTGCCAGCTCACCAGGGGAATCCTATAATTCACCCCTCCACTTT
CASSPGESYNSPLHF
>TRBV10-2|.|TRBJ1-2|.
TGCGCCAGCAGTGAGTGGCAGGGTGGCTACACCTTC
CASSEWQGGYTF
>TRBV3-1/TRBV3-2|.|TRBJ2-7|.
TGTGCCAGCAGCCCGGCAAGGGCGACCTCCTACGAGCAGTACTTC
CASSPARATSYEQYF
>TRBV15|.|TRBJ2-7|.
TGTGCCACCAGCAGAAACCCCTCCTCCGAGCAGTACTTC
CATSRNPSSEQYF
>TRBV6-5|.|TRBJ2-3|.
TGTGCCAGCAGACAAGGGACGCTCCGCACAGATACGCAGTATTTT
CASRQGTLRTDTQYF
>TRBV6-5|.|TRBJ1-4|.
TGTGCCAGCGGACGGGGGGCTGGTAATGAAAAACTGTTTTTT
CASGRGAGNEKLFF
>TRBV6-2/TRBV6-3|.|TRBJ1-2|.
TGTGCCAGCAGTGGACTCTATGGCTACACCTTC
CASSGLYGYTF
>TRBV9|.|TRBJ2-2|.
TGTGCCAGCAGCGTAGTATATACCGGGGAGCTGTTTTTT
CASSVVYTGELFF
>TRBV5-1|.|TRBJ1-1|.
TGCGCCAGCAGCTTTACGGCGAACACTGAAGCTTTCTTT
CASSFTANTEAFF
>TRBV5-4|.|TRBJ1-1|.
TGTGCCAGCAGCTCACAGACACCTTCCAACACTGAAGCTTTCTTT
CASSSQTPSNTEAFF
>TRBV14|.|TRBJ1-3|.
TGTGCCAGCAGTCCTACTGGAAACACCATATATTTT
CASSPTGNTIYF
>TRBV5-6|.|TRBJ1-2|TRBD1
TGTGCCAGCAGCGTAGACAGGGCTCCCCATGGCTACACCTTC
CASSVDRAPHGYTF
>TRBV3-1/TRBV3-2|.|TRBJ2-2|.
TGTGCCAGCAGCCCCCCGGGACACCCTACCGGGGAGCTGTTTTTT
CASSPPGHPTGELFF
>TRBV9|.|TRBJ2-3|.
TGTGCCAGCAGCGTCCGAACCGGGCGCGATACGCAGTATTTT
CASSVRTGRDTQYF